This T cell receptor (beta chain) was obtained from a study of T cell responses to AZD1222 COVID-19 vaccine. As for this clone: Its antigen is unknown.

The CDR3 contains 19 residues. Looked up from germline, CDR1 is MNHNY and CDR2 is SVGAGI (reference sequence). J gave up 3 bases and V 5 bases, and 17 bases lay outside the gene matches. Regarding the study as a whole: Donors, mostly white British, included more females; clonal diversity was possibly underestimated. Unmutated variant regions are reportedly the target of nearly half of TCRs that are spike-specific. No day 14 peak samples; only post-peak repertoires were characterized.

Clones were sequenced by immunoSEQ multiplex PCR, and TCRdb holds only the in-frame ones, with some missing. The top ten clones hold about 3.7% of a sample with about 120,000 clones, approximately 88% of them seen once. The receptor's source is an adult in good health. The sequences come from peripheral blood, collected on day 0 of AZD1222 vaccination. The chain carries TRBV6-6 and TRBJ1-5; 9 bases are a match to TRBD1. This CDR3 reads CASSRFGTGRFGVNQPQHF. The CDR3 DNA reads as TGTGCCAGCAGTCGTTTCGGGACAGGGAGGTTTGGTGTCAATCAGCCCCAGCATTTT.